This T cell receptor beta chain originates from a study of T-cell reconstitution after alpha-beta-depleted transplantation in children. General study findings and limits: At day 60, the high TCRbeta diversity found in some patients originated from recipient T cells and thymic progenitors that had survived.

This clonotype was detected only a few times. The target antigen is unknown. V was trimmed by 4 bases and J by 11 bases, leaving 13 bases between them. The CDR3 totals 11 residues. Germline loops: CDR1 DFQATT, CDR2 SNEGSKA (reference sequence). TCRbeta library construction was performed incorporating unique molecular identifiers. TCRdb re-called the PCR reads with MiXCR, one entry per CDR3 protein. The sample lists 670,000 or so distinct CDR3 sequences, about 12% occurring once. The chain has TRBV20-1 and TRBJ2-3; D remains unclear. The sample in question was PBMCs, obtained before TCRalphabeta/CD19-depleted stem cell transplant. This TCR derives from a girl aged 2-9 years with congenital amegakaryocytic thrombocytopenia, due to receive a stem cell transplant. The chain's CDR3 is CSANDGNRQYF. The CDR3 DNA follows: TGCAGTGCTAATGATGGGAATAGGCAGTATTTT.